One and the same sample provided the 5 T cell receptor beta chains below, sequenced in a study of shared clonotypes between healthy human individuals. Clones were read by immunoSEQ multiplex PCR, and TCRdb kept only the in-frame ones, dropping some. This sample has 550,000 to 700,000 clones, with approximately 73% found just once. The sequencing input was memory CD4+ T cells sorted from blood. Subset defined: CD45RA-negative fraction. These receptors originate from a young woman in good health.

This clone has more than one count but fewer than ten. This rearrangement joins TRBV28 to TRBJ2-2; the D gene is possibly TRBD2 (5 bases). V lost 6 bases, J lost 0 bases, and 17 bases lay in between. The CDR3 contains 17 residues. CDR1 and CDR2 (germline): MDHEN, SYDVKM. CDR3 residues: CASRLSGRQTNTGELFF. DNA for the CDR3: TGTGCCAGCAGACTAAGCGGTAGACAAACGAACACCGGGGAGCTGTTTTTT.

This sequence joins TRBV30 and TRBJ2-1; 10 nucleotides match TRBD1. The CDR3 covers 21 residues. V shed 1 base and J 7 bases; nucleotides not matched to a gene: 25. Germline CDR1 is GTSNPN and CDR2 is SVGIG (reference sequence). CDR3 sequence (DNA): TGTGCCTGGAGTGCCCGCCGACAGGGGGCGGTTATGGCTAGCGGATCGAATGAGCAGTTCTTC. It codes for CAWSARRQGAVMASGSNEQFF.

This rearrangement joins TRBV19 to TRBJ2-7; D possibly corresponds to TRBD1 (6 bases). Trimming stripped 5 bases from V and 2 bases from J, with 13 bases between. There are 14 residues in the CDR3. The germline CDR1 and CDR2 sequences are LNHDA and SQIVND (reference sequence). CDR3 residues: CASSPSGTPYEQYF. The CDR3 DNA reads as TGTGCCAGTAGTCCTTCCGGGACACCCTACGAGCAGTACTTC.

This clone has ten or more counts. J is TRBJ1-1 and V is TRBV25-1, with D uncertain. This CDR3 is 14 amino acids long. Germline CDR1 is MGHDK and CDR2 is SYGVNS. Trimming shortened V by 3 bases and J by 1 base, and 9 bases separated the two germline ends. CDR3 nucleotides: TGTGCCAGCAGTGATGGGGTGGGGAACACTGAAGCTTTCTTT. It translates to CASSDGVGNTEAFF.

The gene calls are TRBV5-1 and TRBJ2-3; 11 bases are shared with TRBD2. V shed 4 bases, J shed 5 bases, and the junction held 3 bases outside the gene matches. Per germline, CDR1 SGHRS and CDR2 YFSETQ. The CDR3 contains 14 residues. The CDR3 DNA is TGCGCCAGCAGCCTAGGGACTAGCGGAGATACGCAGTATTTT. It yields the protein CASSLGTSGDTQYF.